This T cell receptor beta chain was identified in a study of identical twins. Study outcomes and limitations: Cross-sectional statistics underpinned the conclusions; the same donors were not followed. Twins shared beta out-of-frame sequences in excess, but this excess was weaker. Cord blood beta clonotypes present at high abundance carried fewer insertions; no such pattern appeared in memory repertoires. Zero-insertion analyses could be partly confounded by invariant MAIT and iNKT cells.

There are many counts of this clonotype. Its antigen remains unknown. TCRdb independently ran MiXCR on the 5' RACE reads; one entry per CDR3 protein. The sample includes roughly 710,000 distinct CDR3 sequences, 6.1% of them seen just once. This CDR3 contains 15 residues. Germline V lookup: CDR1 DFQATT, CDR2 SNEGSKA (reference sequence). The V gene end was trimmed by 6 bases and the J gene end by 7 bases; junction bases not matched to a gene: 9. The receptor's source is a man between 18 and 35 years old in good health. This chain uses TRBV20-1 with TRBJ2-3; 14 positions agree with TRBD2. Sequencing was performed on naive T cells sorted from blood. CDR3: CSAITGTSGSYTQYF. The CDR3 nucleotides read TGCAGTGCCATCACCGGGACTAGCGGGAGTTATACGCAGTATTTT.